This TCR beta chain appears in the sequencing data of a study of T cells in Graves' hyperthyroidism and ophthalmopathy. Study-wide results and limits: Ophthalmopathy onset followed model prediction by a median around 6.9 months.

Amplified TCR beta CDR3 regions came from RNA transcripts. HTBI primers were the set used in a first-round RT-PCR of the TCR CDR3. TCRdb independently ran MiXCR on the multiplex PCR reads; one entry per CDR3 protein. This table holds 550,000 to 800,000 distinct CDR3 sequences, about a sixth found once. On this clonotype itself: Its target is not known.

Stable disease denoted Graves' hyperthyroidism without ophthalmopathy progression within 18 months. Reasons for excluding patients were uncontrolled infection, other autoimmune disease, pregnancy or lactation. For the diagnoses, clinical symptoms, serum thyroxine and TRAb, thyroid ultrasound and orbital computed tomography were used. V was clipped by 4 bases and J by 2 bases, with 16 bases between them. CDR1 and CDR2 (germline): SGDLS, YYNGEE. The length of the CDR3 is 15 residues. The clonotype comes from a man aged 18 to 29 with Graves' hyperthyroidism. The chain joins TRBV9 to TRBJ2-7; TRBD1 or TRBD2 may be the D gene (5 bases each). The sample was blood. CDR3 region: CASSPVGTPAYEQYF. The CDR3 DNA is TGTGCCAGCAGCCCCGTAGGGACCCCCGCCTACGAGCAGTACTTC.